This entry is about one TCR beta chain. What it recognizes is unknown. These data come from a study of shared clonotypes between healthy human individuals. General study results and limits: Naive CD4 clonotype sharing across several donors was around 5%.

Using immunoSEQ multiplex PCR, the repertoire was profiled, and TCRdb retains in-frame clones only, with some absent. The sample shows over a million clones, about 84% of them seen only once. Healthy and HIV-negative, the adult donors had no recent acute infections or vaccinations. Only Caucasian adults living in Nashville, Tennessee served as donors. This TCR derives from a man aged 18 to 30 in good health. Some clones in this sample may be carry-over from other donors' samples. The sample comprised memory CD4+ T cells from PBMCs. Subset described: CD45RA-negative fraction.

Written as DNA, the CDR3 is TGCGCCAGCAGCTTGGCCGAGGGATTTAACTATGGCTACACCTTC. Translating gives CASSLAEGFNYGYTF. The chain recombines TRBV5-1 with TRBJ1-2; unclear D gene. The CDR3 is 15 residues long. The V gene lost 0 bases and the J gene lost 1 base, with 10 bases spanning the gap. Germline V lookup: CDR1 SGHRS, CDR2 YFSETQ. The variable domain in full, completed from reference TRBV5-1 and TRBJ1-2, reads KAGVTQTPRYLIKTRGQQVTLSCSPISGHRSVSWYQQTPGQGLQFLFEYFSETQRNKGNFPGRFSGRQFSNSRSEMNVSTLELGDSALYLCASSLAEGFNYGYTFGSGTRLTVV.